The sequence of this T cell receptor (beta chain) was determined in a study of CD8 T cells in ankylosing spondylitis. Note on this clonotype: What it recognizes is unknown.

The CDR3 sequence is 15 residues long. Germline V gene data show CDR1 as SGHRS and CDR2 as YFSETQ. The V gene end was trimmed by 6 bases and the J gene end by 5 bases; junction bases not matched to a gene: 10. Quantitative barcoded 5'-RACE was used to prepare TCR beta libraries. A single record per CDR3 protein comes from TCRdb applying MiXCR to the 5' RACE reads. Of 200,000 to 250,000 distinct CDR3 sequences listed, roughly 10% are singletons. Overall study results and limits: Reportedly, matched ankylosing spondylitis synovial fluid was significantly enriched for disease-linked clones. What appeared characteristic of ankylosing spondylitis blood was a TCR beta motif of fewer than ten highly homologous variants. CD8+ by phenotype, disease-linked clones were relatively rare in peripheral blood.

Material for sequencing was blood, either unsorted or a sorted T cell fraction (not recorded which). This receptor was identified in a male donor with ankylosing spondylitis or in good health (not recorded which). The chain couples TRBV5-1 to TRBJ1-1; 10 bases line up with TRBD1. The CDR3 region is CASTSGTGAGTEAFF. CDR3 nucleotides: TGCGCCAGCACCTCCGGGACAGGGGCCGGTACTGAAGCTTTCTTT.